This T cell receptor beta chain was found in a study of OX40 agonist ivuxolimab in advanced cancers. CDR3 length: 16 residues. Germline CDR1 KGHSH, CDR2 LQKENI. V was trimmed by 2 bases and J by 0 bases, leaving 13 bases between them. The method was immunoSEQ multiplex PCR; TCRdb's version includes in-frame clones alone and lacks a portion of them. This sample yields some 67,000 clones, of which about 91% are seen a single time; 0.5% to 0.6% belongs to the top ten. The source of this sequence is an adult with an advanced solid tumor such as melanoma, head and neck, liver or kidney cancer. The J gene is TRBJ1-1, the V gene TRBV18; D remains unclear. The sample here was CD4+ or CD8+ T cells sorted from blood, taken in a trial of the OX40 agonist ivuxolimab. CDR3 region: CASSPTGGIMNTEAFF. Written as DNA, the CDR3 is TGTGCCAGCTCACCAACCGGCGGGATAATGAACACTGAAGCTTTCTTT.